These T cell receptor beta chains were read from a single sample in a study of blood T cell dynamics during melanoma immunotherapy. Measured with immunoSEQ multiplex PCR; TCRdb has only the in-frame clones, and not every one. The repertoire holds about 13,000 clones, with 90% to 95% as singletons. The sequencing used effector memory CD8+ T cells from blood, collected from a patient treated with checkpoint blockade. These receptors were obtained from a human donor with melanoma. Both conserved end residues are part of each CDR3. The D gene is left open where the match is weak. Only some rows state a clone size, as once, few, many or a class for expanded clones.

CDR3aa: CSVLQTHSYEQYF
CDR3nt: TGCAGCGTTCTACAGACGCACTCCTACGAGCAGTACTTC
abundance: -
v_gene: TRBV29-1
j_gene: TRBJ2-7
len: 13
d_gene: -

CDR3aa: CASMGGGANTEAFF
CDR3nt: TGTGCCAGTATGGGTGGGGGCGCGAACACTGAAGCTTTCTTT
abundance: -
v_gene: TRBV19
j_gene: TRBJ1-1
len: 14
d_gene: -

CDR3aa: CASSMGVIYEQYF
CDR3nt: TGTGCCAGTAGTATGGGGGTTATCTACGAGCAGTACTTC
abundance: -
v_gene: TRBV19
j_gene: TRBJ2-7
len: 13
d_gene: -

CDR3aa: CASSISDYSYNEQFF
CDR3nt: TGTGCCAGTAGTATCAGCGACTACTCCTACAATGAGCAGTTCTTC
abundance: -
v_gene: TRBV19
j_gene: TRBJ2-1
len: 15
d_gene: -

CDR3aa: CASSEALRYAGSYEQYF
CDR3nt: TGTGCCAGCAGTGAAGCGCTTCGGTATGCGGGCTCCTACGAGCAGTACTTC
abundance: -
v_gene: TRBV6-1
j_gene: TRBJ2-7
len: 17
d_gene: -

CDR3aa: CASRTGAFSGNTIYF
CDR3nt: TGTGCCAGCCGGACAGGGGCCTTCTCTGGAAACACCATATATTTT
abundance: -
v_gene: TRBV27
j_gene: TRBJ1-3
len: 15
d_gene: TRBD1

CDR3aa: CASSESYEQYF
CDR3nt: TGCGCCAGCAGTGAGTCCTACGAGCAGTACTTC
abundance: -
v_gene: TRBV10-1
j_gene: TRBJ2-7
len: 11
d_gene: -

CDR3aa: CASSETGEPFNGEAFF
CDR3nt: TGTGCCAGCAGTGAGACAGGGGAACCATTTAATGGTGAAGCTTTCTTT
abundance: -
v_gene: TRBV2
j_gene: TRBJ1-1
len: 16
d_gene: TRBD1

CDR3aa: CASSIIPNTNYGYTF
CDR3nt: TGTGCCAGTAGTATCATCCCCAATACGAACTATGGCTACACCTTC
abundance: -
v_gene: TRBV19
j_gene: TRBJ1-2
len: 15
d_gene: -

CDR3aa: CASSYQRESTDTQYF
CDR3nt: TGTGCCAGCAGTTACCAGCGGGAAAGCACAGATACGCAGTATTTT
abundance: once
v_gene: TRBV28
j_gene: TRBJ2-3
len: 15
d_gene: TRBD2

CDR3aa: CASSQGGGVSSYNEQFF
CDR3nt: TGCGCCAGCAGCCAAGGGGGAGGGGTCAGCTCCTACAATGAGCAGTTCTTC
abundance: -
v_gene: TRBV4-1
j_gene: TRBJ2-1
len: 17
d_gene: TRBD2

CDR3aa: CASSDRPRPLYF
CDR3nt: TGTGCCAGCAGTGACCGGCCTCGGCCCCTGTACTTC
abundance: -
v_gene: TRBV6-5
j_gene: TRBJ2-7
len: 12
d_gene: -

CDR3aa: CASSFTPPTDTQYF
CDR3nt: TGTGCCAGCAGTTTTACTCCCCCCACAGATACGCAGTATTTT
abundance: -
v_gene: TRBV27
j_gene: TRBJ2-3
len: 14
d_gene: -

CDR3aa: CASSLGGVPLIYF
CDR3nt: TGTGCCAGCAGCTTAGGGGGAGTCCCCCTTATCTATTTT
abundance: -
v_gene: TRBV7-8
j_gene: TRBJ2-3
len: 13
d_gene: -

CDR3aa: CASSQFYEKLFF
CDR3nt: TGTGCCAGCAGTCAATTCTATGAAAAACTGTTTTTT
abundance: -
v_gene: TRBV25-1
j_gene: TRBJ1-4
len: 12
d_gene: -

CDR3aa: CASSLDWGGQVLFYEQYF
CDR3nt: TGTGCCAGCAGCTTGGATTGGGGTGGGCAGGTACTTTTCTACGAGCAGTACTTC
abundance: -
v_gene: TRBV5-5
j_gene: TRBJ2-7
len: 18
d_gene: -

CDR3aa: CAWAQGSAEAFF
CDR3nt: TGTGCCTGGGCACAGGGTTCTGCTGAAGCTTTCTTT
abundance: -
v_gene: TRBV30
j_gene: TRBJ1-1
len: 12
d_gene: -

CDR3aa: CASTGLAGEQFF
CDR3nt: TGTGCCAGCACGGGACTAGCGGGCGAGCAGTTCTTC
abundance: -
v_gene: TRBV7-9
j_gene: TRBJ2-1
len: 12
d_gene: TRBD2

CDR3aa: CASSLRSEETQYF
CDR3nt: TGTGCCAGCAGCTTAAGATCCGAGGAGACCCAGTACTTC
abundance: -
v_gene: TRBV11-3
j_gene: TRBJ2-5
len: 13
d_gene: -

CDR3aa: CASSPGGGGSYEQYF
CDR3nt: TGTGCCAGCAGCCCAGGTGGGGGAGGGAGCTACGAGCAGTACTTC
abundance: -
v_gene: TRBV27
j_gene: TRBJ2-7
len: 15
d_gene: TRBD2

CDR3aa: CASSPEGYNEQFF
CDR3nt: TGTGCCAGCAGCCCGGAGGGCTACAATGAGCAGTTCTTC
abundance: -
v_gene: TRBV5-4
j_gene: TRBJ2-1
len: 13
d_gene: -

CDR3aa: CASLAVSSYNEQFF
CDR3nt: TGTGCCAGCCTAGCGGTGAGCTCCTACAATGAGCAGTTCTTC
abundance: once
v_gene: TRBV2
j_gene: TRBJ2-1
len: 14
d_gene: TRBD2

CDR3aa: CASSWRGMNTEAFF
CDR3nt: TGTGCCAGCAGTTGGAGGGGCATGAACACTGAAGCTTTCTTT
abundance: -
v_gene: TRBV27
j_gene: TRBJ1-1
len: 14
d_gene: -

CDR3aa: CASSTGTPSYEQYF
CDR3nt: TGTGCCAGTAGTACCGGGACACCCTCCTACGAGCAGTACTTC
abundance: once
v_gene: TRBV19
j_gene: TRBJ2-7
len: 14
d_gene: -

CDR3aa: CASSLVRATNYGYTF
CDR3nt: TGTGCCAGCAGCTTGGTAAGGGCAACTAACTATGGCTACACCTTC
abundance: -
v_gene: TRBV5-6
j_gene: TRBJ1-2
len: 15
d_gene: -

CDR3aa: CASTSAGVSYNEQFF
CDR3nt: TGTGCCAGCACCTCTGCGGGGGTCTCCTACAATGAGCAGTTCTTC
abundance: -
v_gene: TRBV27
j_gene: TRBJ2-1
len: 15
d_gene: TRBD2

CDR3aa: CASSLSGQGAETQYF
CDR3nt: TGTGCCAGCAGTTTATCGGGGCAGGGGGCGGAGACCCAGTACTTC
abundance: few
v_gene: TRBV27
j_gene: TRBJ2-5
len: 15
d_gene: TRBD1

CDR3aa: CASSDTGPDSYEQYF
CDR3nt: TGTGCCAGCAGTGACACCGGGCCTGATTCCTACGAGCAGTACTTC
abundance: -
v_gene: TRBV27
j_gene: TRBJ2-7
len: 15
d_gene: -

CDR3aa: CAISETGTGELFF
CDR3nt: TGTGCCATCAGTGAGACCGGCACCGGGGAGCTGTTTTTT
abundance: -
v_gene: TRBV10-3
j_gene: TRBJ2-2
len: 13
d_gene: -

CDR3aa: CSVEEINRGNSYEQYF
CDR3nt: TGCAGCGTTGAAGAGATCAACAGGGGAAACTCCTACGAGCAGTACTTC
abundance: -
v_gene: TRBV29-1
j_gene: TRBJ2-7
len: 16
d_gene: TRBD1

CDR3aa: CASRSVDRTYGYTF
CDR3nt: TGTGCCAGCAGATCCGTAGACAGAACATATGGCTACACCTTC
abundance: -
v_gene: TRBV11-2
j_gene: TRBJ1-2
len: 14
d_gene: -

CDR3aa: CASSHDNSGNTIYF
CDR3nt: TGTGCCAGCAGCCACGATAACTCTGGAAACACCATATATTTT
abundance: -
v_gene: TRBV14
j_gene: TRBJ1-3
len: 14
d_gene: -

CDR3aa: CASSQYAGATGNTIYF
CDR3nt: TGTGCCAGCAGCCAGTATGCGGGGGCGACTGGAAACACCATATATTTT
abundance: -
v_gene: TRBV14
j_gene: TRBJ1-3
len: 16
d_gene: -

CDR3aa: CASSLAGTELNPQHF
CDR3nt: TGTGCCAGCAGTTTGGCCGGGACCGAATTGAACCCCCAGCATTTT
abundance: -
v_gene: TRBV28
j_gene: TRBJ1-5
len: 15
d_gene: -

CDR3aa: CAISDPDSGRTSSPLHF
CDR3nt: TGTGCCATCAGTGACCCTGACAGTGGTCGAACCTCTTCACCCCTCCACTTT
abundance: once
v_gene: TRBV10-3
j_gene: TRBJ1-6
len: 17
d_gene: -

CDR3aa: CASSPPRRGPGYTF
CDR3nt: TGTGCCAGCTCACCACCAAGACGGGGGCCTGGCTACACCTTC
abundance: -
v_gene: TRBV18
j_gene: TRBJ1-2
len: 14
d_gene: -

CDR3aa: CASSHPGGRGTGELFF
CDR3nt: TGTGCCAGCAGCCATCCTGGCGGGAGGGGGACCGGGGAGCTGTTTTTT
abundance: -
v_gene: TRBV4-2
j_gene: TRBJ2-2
len: 16
d_gene: TRBD2

CDR3aa: CACTTGGSAYNEQFF
CDR3nt: TGTGCCTGCACAACAGGCGGGAGCGCCTACAATGAGCAGTTCTTC
abundance: -
v_gene: TRBV13
j_gene: TRBJ2-1
len: 15
d_gene: TRBD2

CDR3aa: CASSQDVPGQISTDTQYF
CDR3nt: TGCGCCAGCAGCCAAGACGTCCCGGGACAGATAAGCACAGATACGCAGTATTTT
abundance: -
v_gene: TRBV4-1
j_gene: TRBJ2-3
len: 18
d_gene: TRBD1

CDR3aa: CSVELAGGLADTQYF
CDR3nt: TGCAGCGTCGAGTTAGCGGGAGGGCTCGCAGATACGCAGTATTTT
abundance: -
v_gene: TRBV29-1
j_gene: TRBJ2-3
len: 15
d_gene: TRBD2

CDR3aa: CASRPISGSSYEQYF
CDR3nt: TGTGCCAGCAGACCGATAAGCGGCAGTTCCTACGAGCAGTACTTC
abundance: -
v_gene: TRBV6-1
j_gene: TRBJ2-7
len: 15
d_gene: -

CDR3aa: CASSPVTGWAGELFF
CDR3nt: TGCGCCAGCAGCCCCGTGACAGGGTGGGCCGGGGAGCTGTTTTTT
abundance: -
v_gene: TRBV5-1
j_gene: TRBJ2-2
len: 15
d_gene: TRBD1

CDR3aa: CASTPGGGPGYEQYF
CDR3nt: TGTGCCAGCACCCCGGGGGGAGGGCCTGGGTACGAGCAGTACTTC
abundance: -
v_gene: TRBV9
j_gene: TRBJ2-7
len: 15
d_gene: TRBD2

CDR3aa: CASSMTGGYTGELFF
CDR3nt: TGTGCCAGTAGTATGACAGGGGGGTACACCGGGGAGCTGTTTTTT
abundance: -
v_gene: TRBV19
j_gene: TRBJ2-2
len: 15
d_gene: TRBD1

CDR3aa: CASSFGQGDQPQHF
CDR3nt: TGTGCCAGCAGCTTCGGACAGGGGGATCAGCCCCAGCATTTT
abundance: -
v_gene: TRBV5-5
j_gene: TRBJ1-5
len: 14
d_gene: TRBD1

CDR3aa: CASSRYRGTDTQYF
CDR3nt: TGTGCCAGTAGTAGATACAGGGGCACAGATACGCAGTATTTT
abundance: -
v_gene: TRBV19
j_gene: TRBJ2-3
len: 14
d_gene: -

CDR3aa: CASSGHWGEYNEQFF
CDR3nt: TGCGCCAGCAGCGGGCACTGGGGAGAGTACAATGAGCAGTTCTTC
abundance: -
v_gene: TRBV10-1
j_gene: TRBJ2-1
len: 15
d_gene: -

CDR3aa: CASSQDLTSGAYNEQFF
CDR3nt: TGCGCCAGCAGCCAAGATTTAACTAGCGGGGCTTACAATGAGCAGTTCTTC
abundance: -
v_gene: TRBV4-3
j_gene: TRBJ2-1
len: 17
d_gene: TRBD2

CDR3aa: CASSLVLAPNEQFF
CDR3nt: TGTGCCAGCAGCTTGGTGCTAGCCCCCAATGAGCAGTTCTTC
abundance: -
v_gene: TRBV5-4
j_gene: TRBJ2-1
len: 14
d_gene: -

CDR3aa: CASSLVTHEQYF
CDR3nt: TGTGCCAGCAGCTTAGTAACCCACGAGCAGTACTTC
abundance: -
v_gene: TRBV7-9
j_gene: TRBJ2-7
len: 12
d_gene: -

CDR3aa: CSVEKGRLRDAEAFF
CDR3nt: TGCAGCGTTGAAAAAGGGAGGTTGCGGGACGCTGAAGCTTTCTTT
abundance: once
v_gene: TRBV29-1
j_gene: TRBJ1-1
len: 15
d_gene: -

CDR3aa: CASSRAGVDEQFF
CDR3nt: TGTGCCAGCAGCCGAGCGGGAGTCGATGAGCAGTTCTTC
abundance: -
v_gene: TRBV9
j_gene: TRBJ2-1
len: 13
d_gene: TRBD2

CDR3aa: CSVETGVPGELFF
CDR3nt: TGCAGCGTTGAGACGGGAGTTCCCGGGGAGCTGTTTTTT
abundance: -
v_gene: TRBV29-1
j_gene: TRBJ2-2
len: 13
d_gene: -

CDR3aa: CASSERGGARGFYNEQFF
CDR3nt: TGTGCCAGCAGTGAAAGAGGGGGGGCCAGGGGATTCTACAATGAGCAGTTCTTC
abundance: once
v_gene: TRBV2
j_gene: TRBJ2-1
len: 18
d_gene: -

CDR3aa: CASSEDHRTEAFF
CDR3nt: TGTGCCAGCAGTGAAGACCATCGCACTGAAGCTTTCTTT
abundance: -
v_gene: TRBV2
j_gene: TRBJ1-1
len: 13
d_gene: -

CDR3aa: CSVEIRDGYTF
CDR3nt: TGCAGCGTTGAAATCAGGGATGGCTACACCTTC
abundance: -
v_gene: TRBV29-1
j_gene: TRBJ1-2
len: 11
d_gene: -

CDR3aa: CASSMAGQGGGETQYF
CDR3nt: TGTGCCAGTAGTATGGCAGGACAGGGAGGAGGAGAGACCCAGTACTTC
abundance: few
v_gene: TRBV19
j_gene: TRBJ2-5
len: 16
d_gene: TRBD1